This T cell receptor (beta chain) was sequenced for a study of cytomegalovirus exposure and HLA in healthy donors. Study-level results: Later on, analysis showed that most CMV-associated TCR beta chains appeared to be HLA-restricted.

Vbeta (60) and Jbeta (13) primers were used in the PCR. TCRdb's copy holds only in-frame clones and misses some; the assay was immunoSEQ multiplex PCR. The data show some 170,000 clones, about 75% seen once. The CDR3 length is 16 residues. Germline assignment: CDR1 SGHRS and CDR2 YFSETQ. The V end was cut by 1 base, the J end by 3 bases, with 14 bases between. About this clone itself: Its antigen remains unknown.

The genes are TRBV5-1 and TRBJ2-1, with a tentative D call TRBD1 (5 bases). The receptor comes from a man in his forties in good health and CMV-seropositive. The sample comprised PBMCs. CDR3 bases: TGCGCCAGCAGCTTGATAACAGGATACTTCTACAATGAGCAGTTCTTC. Translating it yields CASSLITGYFYNEQFF.